What follows are 15 T cell receptor beta chains derived from one specimen sequenced in a study of shared clonotypes between healthy human individuals (dated by TCRdb to the early 2020s). CD8 naive samples consisted of CD45RO-negative cells that were positively selected for CCR7, yielding a CD45RA+CCR7+ population without TemRA cells. The library relied on the immunoSEQ multiplex PCR assay. TCRdb's version of the immuneACCESS table is confined to in-frame rearrangements and falls short of the full clone set. An unresolved V gene accounts for under half of the shortfall where checked; the remainder is of unknown origin. The sample table lists hundreds of thousands of clones, 95% of them with a count of one. Approximately 0.11% of the sample is taken by the ten largest. Sequencing was carried out using naive CD8+ T cells sorted from blood. Per the publication, the cell subset or site label means: CD45RA+CCR7+. The source is a woman between 25 and 40 years old in good health.

V is TRBV10-3 and J is TRBJ2-7; D may be TRBD1 (6 bases). The CDR3 contains 13 residues. The V end was cut by 4 bases, the J end by 7 bases, with 14 bases between. CDR1 is ENHRY and CDR2 is SYGVKD in the germline V gene. CDR3 sequence reads: CAISVTGYGEQYF. CDR3 nucleotides: TGTGCCATCAGTGTAACAGGGTATGGGGAGCAGTACTTC.

A remark on this clone: Other DNA variants within this sample encode the same CDR3. V gene TRBV7-9 combines with J gene TRBJ2-7, with 10 bases that match TRBD2. CDR1 and CDR2 (germline): SEHNR, FQNEAQ (reference sequence). This CDR3 has 14 residues. Trimming removed 5 bases from V and 5 bases from J; junction bases left unmatched: 6. In DNA form, the CDR3 reads TGTGCCAGCAGCCCTAGCGGGAGTTCCGACGAGCAGTACTTC. As protein: CASSPSGSSDEQYF.

This chain links TRBV27 with TRBJ2-1; D unresolved. Germline lookup yields CDR1 MNHEY and CDR2 SMNVEV (reference sequence). The CDR3 contains 13 residues. Trimming cost V 5 bases and J 3 bases, with 8 bases left between them. The CDR3 region is CASSHTSYNEQFF. In DNA form, the CDR3 reads TGTGCCAGCAGTCACACAAGCTACAATGAGCAGTTCTTC.

The chain has TRBV27 and TRBJ2-5; TRBD1 agrees at 10 bases. TRBJ2-7 explains the end of the DNA better; the J call may be wrong. The CDR3 loop spans 15 amino acids. Germline lookup yields CDR1 MNHEY and CDR2 SMNVEV (reference sequence). The CDR3, as DNA: TGTGCCAGCAGTTTAGAAGGGACAGGGGTCGACGAGCAGTACTTC. It encodes CASSLEGTGVDEQYF.

On this clone: Distinct nucleotide sequences in the sample also encode this CDR3. The chain couples TRBV28 to TRBJ2-7; maybe TRBD1 (6 bases). Looked up from germline, CDR1 is MDHEN and CDR2 is SYDVKM. The CDR3 runs to 13 residues. Trimming cost V 1 base and J 3 bases, with 7 bases left between them. The CDR3 bases are TGTGCCAGCAGTTTATTACAGGGCTACGAGCAGTACTTC. Amino acids: CASSLLQGYEQYF.

The chain recombines TRBV21-1 with TRBJ2-7; TRBD2, the D gene given by the table, was not confirmed from the DNA. TRBV21-1 is given as a pseudogene. This CDR3 contains 18 residues. CDR3 nucleotides: TGTGCCAGCAGCAGCCCGAGACTAGCGGGTTTGAGAACCTACGAGCAGTACTTC. Translating gives CASSSPRLAGLRTYEQYF.

The J gene is TRBJ2-1, the V gene TRBV5-1; 15 positions match TRBD2. J was trimmed by 0 bases and V by 4 bases; bases with no gene match: 8. This CDR3 has 19 amino acids. Germline CDR1 reads SGHRS; CDR2 reads YFSETQ. The CDR3 DNA sequence: TGCGCCAGCAGCACCGGGACTAGCGGGAGGTCAAGCTCCTACAATGAGCAGTTCTTC. Encoded protein: CASSTGTSGRSSSYNEQFF.

The DNA of the CDR3 is TGTGCCAGCAGTTCCCCGAAGTTTCATAATCCCTACGAGCAGTACTTC. Its translation is CASSSPKFHNPYEQYF. The rearrangement links TRBV28 to TRBJ2-7; D is ambiguous. V gave up 4 bases and J gave up 2 bases, with 18 bases separating them. CDR3 length equals 16 residues. The germline CDR1 and CDR2 sequences are MDHEN and SYDVKM.

This rearrangement joins TRBV5-1 to TRBJ2-5, with 8 bases lining up with TRBD2. The DNA end lines up better with TRBJ2-7; the J call may be wrong. The CDR3 runs to 15 residues. Germline V gene data show CDR1 as SGHRS and CDR2 as YFSETQ. The CDR3 DNA reads as TGCGCCAGCAGCTTGGCCGAAAGCGGGAGCTACGAGCAGTACTTC. This codes for CASSLAESGSYEQYF.

This clone was counted once. The genes are TRBV15 and TRBJ1-1, with D uncertain. With 5 bases removed from V and 6 bases from J, the gap between germline ends came to 13 bases. CDR1 and CDR2 from the germline V gene are LNHNV and YYDKDF (reference sequence). The CDR3 contains 13 residues. The chain's CDR3 is CATSGWGQPEAFF. The CDR3 nucleotides are TGTGCCACCAGCGGTTGGGGTCAACCTGAAGCTTTCTTT. Based on the CDR3 plus reference TRBV15 and TRBJ1-1, the full variable domain is DAMVIQNPRYQVTQFGKPVTLSCSQTLNHNVMYWYQQKSSQAPKLLFHYYDKDFNNEADTPDNFQSRRPNTSFCFLDIRSPGLGDTAMYLCATSGWGQPEAFFGQGTRLTVV.

The rearrangement uses TRBV28 and TRBJ2-7; 10 nucleotides match TRBD2. Germline CDR1 is MDHEN and CDR2 is SYDVKM. The CDR3 spans 13 residues. Unmatched junction bases numbered 7, after V lost 7 bases and J lost 7 bases. The CDR3 coding sequence is TGTGCCAGCATGTCTAGCGGGAGTCGGGAGCAGTACTTC. It translates to CASMSSGSREQYF.

Remarks on this clone: In the same sample, other DNA sequences code for this CDR3. The chain couples TRBV7-8 to TRBJ2-1; D unresolved. Trimming stripped 1 base from V and 4 bases from J, with 5 bases between. The CDR3 is 13 amino acids. Germline V lookup: CDR1 SGHVS, CDR2 FQNEAQ. CDR3 residues: CASSLGLYNEQFF. In DNA form, the CDR3 reads TGTGCCAGCAGCTTAGGGCTTTACAATGAGCAGTTCTTC.

This clone has just one count. The chain employs TRBV7-9 and TRBJ2-7; D is unresolved. The length of the CDR3 is 12 residues. V lost 3 bases to trimming and J lost 6 bases, with 9 bases between them. Per germline, CDR1 SEHNR and CDR2 FQNEAQ (reference sequence). CDR3 region: CASSLGSVEQYF. The CDR3 DNA follows: TGTGCCAGCAGCTTGGGATCGGTCGAGCAGTACTTC.

The chain carries TRBV28 and TRBJ2-1; unclear D gene. CDR1 is MDHEN, CDR2 SYDVKM, per germline. Trimming removed 6 bases at V and 4 bases at J, with 10 bases between. The CDR3 is 13 amino acids. DNA for the CDR3: TGTGCCAGCAGCCCCCACCCATACAATGAGCAGTTCTTC. It is translated as CASSPHPYNEQFF.

CDR3 residues: CASSQEREGLREQFF. The CDR3 DNA reads as TGTGCCAGCAGCCAAGAGCGGGAGGGCTTGCGTGAGCAGTTCTTC. This rearrangement joins TRBV4-2 to TRBJ2-1; TRBD2 matches 9 bases. The junction had 6 bases not matched to a gene; V was cut back by 0 bases and J by 9 bases. Germline-derived CDR1 and CDR2 are LGHNA and YNFKEQ. The length of the CDR3 is 15 residues.